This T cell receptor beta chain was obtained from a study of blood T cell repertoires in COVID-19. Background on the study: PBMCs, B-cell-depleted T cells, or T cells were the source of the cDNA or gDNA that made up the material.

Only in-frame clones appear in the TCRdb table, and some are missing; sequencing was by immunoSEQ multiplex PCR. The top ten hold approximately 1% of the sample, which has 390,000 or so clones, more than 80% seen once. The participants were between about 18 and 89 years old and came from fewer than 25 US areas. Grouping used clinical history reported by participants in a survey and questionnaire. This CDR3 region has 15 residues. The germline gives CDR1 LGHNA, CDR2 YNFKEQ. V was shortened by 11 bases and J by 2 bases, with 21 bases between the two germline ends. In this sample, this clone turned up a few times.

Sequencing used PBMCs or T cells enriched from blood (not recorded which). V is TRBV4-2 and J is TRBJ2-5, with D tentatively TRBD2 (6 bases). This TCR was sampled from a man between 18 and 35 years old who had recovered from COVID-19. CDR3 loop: CAAGPAGPGQETQYF. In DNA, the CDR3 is TGTGCCGCGGGCCCGGCGGGGCCGGGGCAAGAGACCCAGTACTTC.